This entry concerns a single TCR beta chain. What it binds is not known. Other nucleotide sequences from this sample produce the same CDR3. This sample is drawn from a study of cytomegalovirus exposure and HLA in healthy donors. Study results and limitations: Information on immune exposure was restricted to one variable (CMV serostatus). When analyzed later, a missense DCLRE1C variant was found to be linked to TCR beta V- and J-gene trimming. An analysis was carried out later, and it reportedly showed fewer N-insertions in an Asian-associated ancestry cluster than the approximately 710-donor mean. Confirmation was obtained in vitro that a few CMV-associated chains are specific for CMV antigens.

Germline CDR1 and CDR2: MGHRA and YSYEKL. The CDR3 is 14 amino acids. V lost 4 bases to trimming and J lost 2 bases; unmatched junction nucleotides: 5. In the PCR, 60 Vbeta and 13 Jbeta primers were used. TCRdb's copy holds only in-frame clones and misses some; the assay was immunoSEQ multiplex PCR. The table has about 200,000 clones, around 77% seen once. The sequence came from a woman under 40 in good health and CMV-seronegative. This chain joins TRBV4-1 and TRBJ2-7, with 7 bases matching TRBD1. Sequencing was carried out using PBMCs. Written as DNA, the CDR3 is TGCGCCAGCAGCCCACGACAGGGACCCTACGAGCAGTACTTC. Its protein product is CASSPRQGPYEQYF.